The rows below give T cell receptor beta chains drawn from one sample of a study of multiple sclerosis patients with progressive multifocal leukoencephalopathy. Measured with immunoSEQ multiplex PCR; TCRdb has only the in-frame clones, and not every one. The data contain 25,000 to 30,000 clones, around nine tenths of them singletons. Material for sequencing was PBMCs. The receptors shown here come from a human donor with multiple sclerosis. CDR3s include the opening cysteine and the closing phenylalanine or tryptophan. The D gene is left open where the match is weak. Not every row has a clone size; where given, it reads once, few, many or a size class.

abundance	v_gene	len	j_gene	d_gene	CDR3aa	CDR3nt
NA	TRBV6-1	13	TRBJ1-2	NA	CASSPGQSYGYTF	TGTGCCAGCAGCCCTGGACAGTCCTATGGCTACACCTTC
few	TRBV25-1	14	TRBJ1-1	TRBD1	CASSPQGRDTEAFF	TGTGCCAGCAGTCCACAGGGGAGGGACACTGAAGCTTTCTTT
NA	TRBV7-9	14	TRBJ2-2	NA	CASRGGPSTGELFF	TGTGCCAGCCGAGGGGGGCCAAGCACCGGGGAGCTGTTTTTT
NA	TRBV7-6	12	TRBJ1-1	NA	CASSPGFTEAFF	TGTGCCAGCAGCCCAGGCTTCACTGAAGCTTTCTTT
NA	TRBV6-1	13	TRBJ1-6	NA	CASSVTLNRPLHF	TGTGCCAGCAGTGTGACATTAAATAGACCCCTCCACTTT
NA	TRBV4-3	16	TRBJ2-2	TRBD2	CASSLGEAGGTGELFF	TGCGCCAGCAGCCTCGGGGAGGCGGGGGGGACCGGGGAGCTGTTTTTT
NA	TRBV7-2	15	TRBJ1-4	NA	CASSLGPATNEKLFF	TGTGCCAGCAGCTTAGGTCCAGCAACTAATGAAAAACTGTTTTTT
NA	TRBV25-1	16	TRBJ1-2	NA	CASRRDGGGAAYGYTF	TGTGCCAGCAGGCGAGACGGGGGGGGTGCCGCCTATGGCTACACCTTC
NA	TRBV7-9	12	TRBJ1-4	NA	CASSSDIEKLFF	TGTGCCAGCAGTTCGGACATTGAAAAACTGTTTTTT
NA	TRBV10-2	14	TRBJ1-4	TRBD1	CATAQQGGGEKLFF	TGCGCCACCGCACAACAGGGGGGCGGAGAAAAACTGTTTTTT
NA	TRBV10-3	16	TRBJ2-2	NA	CAISGRVSGGTGELFF	TGTGCCATCAGTGGCCGGGTCTCTGGAGGCACCGGGGAGCTGTTTTTT
NA	TRBV19	17	TRBJ1-3	NA	CASSIVWQDRAGNTIYF	TGTGCCAGTAGTATAGTTTGGCAGGACCGAGCTGGAAACACCATATATTTT
NA	TRBV6-4	13	TRBJ2-3	NA	CASSREITDTQYF	TGTGCCAGCAGTAGAGAGATCACAGATACGCAGTATTTT
NA	TRBV5-1	16	TRBJ1-1	TRBD1	CASSLGTANMNTEAFF	TGCGCCAGCAGCTTAGGGACAGCGAATATGAACACTGAAGCTTTCTTT
few	TRBV10-1	14	TRBJ1-1	TRBD1	CASSAGTGGSEAFF	TGCGCCAGCAGTGCCGGGACAGGGGGCTCTGAAGCTTTCTTT
NA	TRBV11-2	14	TRBJ1-4	NA	CASSLTGVNEKLFF	TGTGCCAGCAGCCTTACAGGAGTTAATGAAAAACTGTTTTTT
NA	TRBV19	14	TRBJ2-7	NA	CASSPGLGSYEQYF	TGTGCCAGTTCTCCGGGACTCGGGTCCTACGAGCAGTACTTC